A selection of T cell receptor beta chains follows, all from one sample in a study of patients and donors after allogeneic stem cell transplantation. TCRdb re-derived calls from the RT-PCR reads in MiXCR, one entry per CDR3 protein. This sample has some 960,000 distinct CDR3 sequences, with about 20% found just once. Sample: blood, either unsorted or a sorted T cell fraction (not recorded which). The receptors were sampled from a human donor who was either an allogeneic HSCT recipient or a stem cell or donor lymphocyte infusion donor (not recorded which). It is not recorded whose cells these are; they may come from a transplant donor. The CDR3 runs from the conserved cysteine through the conserved F or W. A D gene is named only where the DNA matches it firmly. For some rows the clone size is stated as once, few or many, or as a class when expanded; others skip it.

J gene | clone size | V gene | D gene | CDR3 protein | CDR3 DNA
TRBJ2-5 | . | TRBV5-6 | . | CASSSREGGAETQYF | TGTGCCAGCAGCTCAAGGGAGGGGGGAGCAGAGACCCAGTACTTC
TRBJ1-4 | . | TRBV20-1 | . | CSARGQLATNEKLFF | TGCAGTGCTAGGGGCCAGCTCGCAACTAATGAAAAACTGTTTTTT
TRBJ2-1 | . | TRBV19 | TRBD1 | CASSIVRGQGEQFF | TGTGCCAGTAGTATAGTCAGGGGGCAGGGTGAGCAGTTCTTC
TRBJ1-1 | many | TRBV15 | TRBD1 | CATSPWPGGTEAFF | TGTGCCACCAGCCCCTGGCCAGGGGGCACTGAAGCTTTCTTT
TRBJ2-7 | . | TRBV11-2 | . | CASSSPSLLIGGTSYEQYF | TGTGCCAGCAGCTCACCATCCCTTTTAATAGGAGGGACCTCCTACGAGCAGTACTTC
TRBJ2-1 | . | TRBV29-1 | . | CSVKRAEQFF | TGCAGCGTTAAAAGAGCTGAGCAGTTCTTC
TRBJ1-3 | few | TRBV12-3/TRBV12-4 | . | CASSLENTIYF | TGTGCCAGCAGTTTAGAGAACACCATATATTTT
TRBJ1-1 | few | TRBV29-1 | . | CSVAGVFNTEAFF | TGCAGCGTGGCAGGGGTCTTTAACACTGAAGCTTTCTTT
TRBJ2-1 | . | TRBV10-3 | TRBD2 | CAISEGLAGGLYNEQFF | TGTGCCATCAGTGAAGGTCTAGCGGGGGGGCTTTATAATGAGCAGTTCTTC
TRBJ2-5 | . | TRBV4-1 | TRBD2 | CASSQVGLAWETQYF | TGCGCCAGCAGCCAAGTAGGACTAGCGTGGGAGACCCAGTACTTC
TRBJ1-5 | . | TRBV10-3 | TRBD1 | CAIRQGHGRDQPQHF | TGTGCCATCAGACAGGGGCACGGTAGGGATCAGCCCCAGCATTTT
TRBJ1-2 | . | TRBV9 | . | CASSVGGGTGRNYGYTF | TGTGCCAGCAGCGTAGGTGGGGGCACGGGGAGGAACTATGGCTACACCTTC
TRBJ2-7 | . | TRBV4-1 | . | CASSPISQRPILSEQYF | TGCGCCAGCAGCCCCATCTCCCAGAGACCGATTTTGAGCGAGCAGTACTTC
TRBJ1-5 | . | TRBV6-1 | TRBD1 | CASSGGTVGNQPQHF | TGTGCCAGCAGTGGGGGGACAGTTGGAAATCAGCCCCAGCATTTT
TRBJ2-3 | . | TRBV6-1 | TRBD2 | CASIPNLAGVQDTQYF | TGTGCCAGCATCCCCAACCTAGCGGGAGTTCAAGATACGCAGTATTTT
TRBJ1-6 | many | TRBV5-1 | . | CASSLAGATLNSPLHF | TGCGCCAGCAGCTTGGCCGGAGCCACCTTGAATTCACCCCTCCACTTT